This entry describes one T cell receptor beta chain. What it binds is not known. The sample originates from a study of T cells after yellow fever vaccination. It was through 5'RACE template switching that TCR cDNA was made, with a universal primer site and UMIs added. TCRdb re-called the 5' RACE reads through MiXCR, storing one row per CDR3 protein. The sample includes hundreds of thousands of distinct CDR3 sequences, around 4.9% seen only once; the top ten take around 3.5%. Study-level findings and limits: Most clones from primary vaccination resurfaced after the booster (around 97% CD4, 88% CD8). Although most clonotypes did not, a small share appeared in both CD4 and CD8 compartments. The secondary response showed a weaker magnitude and a faster peak, day 5 versus 15.

Here the sequenced sample was CD4+ T cells sorted from PBMCs, taken on the day of the yellow fever booster vaccination. This clonotype was sampled from a man between 18 and 35 years old who received the YFV17D yellow fever vaccine.

The CDR3: CASSQEFVMNTEAFF. The DNA for the CDR3 is TGCGCCAGCAGCCAAGAGTTTGTCATGAACACTGAAGCTTTCTTT. The chain carries TRBV4-1 and TRBJ1-1, with D unresolved. The V and J ends lost 0 bases and 0 bases respectively, with 8 bases between them. Per the germline V gene, CDR1 is MGHRA and CDR2 is YSYEKL. The CDR3 length is 15 residues.